The 13 T cell receptor beta chains reported below all come from one sample, sequenced in a study of shared clonotypes between healthy human individuals. Data came from immunoSEQ multiplex PCR; TCRdb stores just in-frame clones and leaves some out. Counted here are 1.4 million to 1.5 million clones, roughly 96% occurring once; the ten biggest clones make up over 1%. Sequenced material: naive CD4+ T cells sorted from blood. Subset noted: CD45RA+ positively selected. All receptors come from a young man in good health.

V gene TRBV21-1 combines with J gene TRBJ2-7; the table's TRBD1 call for D was not verified on the DNA. TRBV21-1 is designated a pseudogene. The CDR3 consists of 20 residues. As DNA, the CDR3 is TGTGCCAGCAGCAAAGAGATCCTTGCCCGTATTGGGACAGGAGTCTGCGAGCAGTACTTC. Translating it yields CASSKEILARIGTGVCEQYF.

The chain uses TRBV11-3 and TRBJ2-7; D is possibly TRBD1 (6 bases). This CDR3 comprises 14 residues. Germline-derived CDR1 and CDR2 are SGHNT and YENEEA. The V end lost 5 bases, the J end lost 1 base, and 12 bases lay between the germline ends. CDR3 residues: CASSQGQSSYEQYF. As DNA, the CDR3 is TGTGCCAGCAGCCAAGGACAGTCTTCCTACGAGCAGTACTTC. Together with reference TRBV11-3 and TRBJ2-7, the CDR3 gives the full variable domain: EAGVVQSPRYKIIEKKQPVAFWCNPISGHNTLYWYLQNLGQGPELLIRYENEEAVDDSQLPKDRFSAERLKGVDSTLKIQPAELGDSAVYLCASSQGQSSYEQYFGPGTRLTVT.

V gene TRBV11-2 combines with J gene TRBJ2-1; possible D gene TRBD1, 6 bases. Germline V lookup: CDR1 SGHAT, CDR2 FQNNGV. The V end was cut by 0 bases, the J end by 2 bases, with 14 bases between. This CDR3 region has 17 residues. This CDR3 reads CASSLEGAGLPYNEQFF. The CDR3 DNA reads as TGTGCCAGCAGCTTAGAGGGGGCAGGGTTGCCCTACAATGAGCAGTTCTTC.

The chain has TRBV28 and TRBJ2-7, with 7 positions matching TRBD2. Losses at the gene ends were 6 bases for V and 3 bases for J; bases not matched to a gene: 17. Germline V gene data show CDR1 as MDHEN and CDR2 as SYDVKM. The CDR3 is 17 residues long. The CDR3 DNA sequence: TGTGCCAGCAGCCCACCGTGGTCGAGGCTAGCGGACTACGAGCAGTACTTC. It encodes CASSPPWSRLADYEQYF.

This clone was seen once. The J gene is TRBJ2-2, the V gene TRBV5-8, with 11 bases matching TRBD1. The germline CDR1 and CDR2 sequences are SGHTS and YDEGEE. This CDR3 spans 14 amino acids. V dropped 3 bases and J dropped 7; count of bases not matched to a gene: 2. CDR3 nucleotide sequence: TGTGCCAGCAGCTGGGACAGGGGGATCGGGGAGCTGTTTTTT. Translation gives CASSWDRGIGELFF.

The chain has TRBV18 and TRBJ2-7; D gene unclear. Germline CDR1 is KGHSH and CDR2 is LQKENI. The CDR3 totals 14 residues. V was trimmed by 4 bases and J by 5 bases, leaving 15 bases between them. CDR3 DNA sequence: TGTGCCAGCTCACAAAAGGACGGGTCCGACGAGCAGTACTTC. Residues: CASSQKDGSDEQYF.

V is TRBV29-1 and J is TRBJ2-5; maybe TRBD2 (6 bases). The CDR3 extends over 14 amino acids. Per the germline V gene, CDR1 is SQVTM and CDR2 is ANQGSEA. Trimming shortened V by 1 base and J by 5 bases, and 14 bases separated the two germline ends. The CDR3 protein is CSVEAGAGRETQYF. The CDR3 DNA follows: TGCAGCGTTGAAGCCGGTGCGGGACGGGAGACCCAGTACTTC.

This chain connects TRBV14 to TRBJ2-7; D not resolved. The V gene lost 4 bases and the J gene lost 6 bases, with 13 bases spanning the gap. CDR3 length equals 13 residues. Germline V gene sequence: CDR1 SGHDN, CDR2 FVKESK. The CDR3 DNA reads TGTGCCAGCAGCCCGAAGCCGCGGTCCGAGCAGTACTTC. Translating it yields CASSPKPRSEQYF.

The chain couples TRBV27 to TRBJ2-7; the D gene is possibly TRBD1 (7 bases). CDR1 and CDR2 from the germline V gene are MNHEY and SMNVEV (reference sequence). V was pared by 1 base and J by 3 bases, with 16 bases between. The CDR3 covers 16 residues. DNA for the CDR3: TGTGCCAGCAGTTTATTAGGGTCAGGGGGGTTCTACGAGCAGTACTTC. Amino acid sequence: CASSLLGSGGFYEQYF.

This chain uses TRBV6-5 with TRBJ1-5; D is ambiguous. Trimming shortened V by 2 bases and J by 14 bases, and 16 bases separated the two germline ends. The CDR3 sequence is 13 residues long. Germline values: CDR1 MNHEY, CDR2 SVGAGI. The CDR3 sequence is CASSYASGEREHF. The CDR3 region has the DNA TGTGCCAGCAGTTACGCCTCCGGTGAAAGGGAGCATTTT.

The V call is TRBV4-3, the J call TRBJ1-1; 7 bases align to TRBD1. Germline V gene lookup returns CDR1 LGHNA and CDR2 YSLEER. The V gene end was trimmed by 1 base and the J gene end by 1 base; junction bases not matched to a gene: 0. CDR3 length: 14 residues. The CDR3 loop reads CASSQGQGNTEAFF. CDR3 DNA sequence: TGCGCCAGCAGCCAAGGACAGGGGAACACTGAAGCTTTCTTT.

The chain employs TRBV7-9 and TRBJ2-7, with TRBD1 as a possible D gene (6 bases). Trimming stripped 0 bases from V and 2 bases from J, with 11 bases between. Germline V gene sequence: CDR1 SEHNR, CDR2 FQNEAQ (reference sequence). The CDR3 sequence is 15 residues long. The CDR3 nucleotides are TGTGCCAGCAGCTTAGCCCCAGGGGTGACCTACGAGCAGTACTTC. It codes for CASSLAPGVTYEQYF.

The J gene is TRBJ2-3, the V gene TRBV5-4; perhaps TRBD2 as D (5 bases). The CDR3 covers 16 residues. Germline CDR1 reads SGHNT; CDR2 reads YYREEE (reference sequence). V was cut by 0 bases and J by 0 bases, with 11 bases left in between. The CDR3 bases are TGTGCCAGCAGCTTGGGGGGAGACATTAGCACAGATACGCAGTATTTT. It encodes CASSLGGDISTDTQYF.